The rows below give T cell receptor beta chains drawn from one sample of a study of beta chain features in type 1 diabetes. Profiled with immunoSEQ multiplex PCR; TCRdb holds only in-frame clones, not every one. The repertoire holds around 710,000 clones, 9.5% to 15% seen once, with around 0.12% in the top ten. Material for sequencing was naive CD4+ T cells from blood. These receptors were taken from a man aged 25-40 years with type 1 diabetes. Both conserved end residues are part of each CDR3.

v_call | cdr3_aa
TRBV9 | CASSVESSSYEQYF
TRBV27 | CASSPASQTYNEQFF
TRBV7-2 | CASSFRTSGGTDTQYF
TRBV7-9 | CASSLDGYNEQFF
TRBV29-1 | CSVAGTGAGGDTEAFF
TRBV6-1 | CASSAANQETQYF
TRBV7-9 | CASSSDRGSGNTIYF
TRBV10-3 | CAVQGSSYNEQFF
TRBV12-5 | CASGENRNEKLFF
TRBV9 | CASSSRDPETQYF
TRBV6-5 | CASSSWSMPDPYGYTF
TRBV27 | CASSPRQGETQYF
TRBV4-3 | CASSQDERGRYEQYF
TRBV18 | CASSPSGGHQETQYF
TRBV4-2 | CASSERGRTGANVLTF
TRBV6-1 | CASSEGGGRTSYEQYF
TRBV13 | CASSLVAELITEAFF
TRBV27 | CASSLTSGGDTDTQYF
TRBV4-3 | CASSLRIAGGYNEQFF
TRBV6-5 | CATYATGDAPLHF
TRBV15 | CATSRGKDETQYF
TRBV30 | CAWSVRGRLGQPQHF
TRBV5-4 | CASSSPSSYNEQFF
TRBV5-4 | CASSPPEEAGKLFF
TRBV5-1 | CASSPGQGSGYTF
TRBV4-2 | CASSQVSGGNYNEQFF
TRBV5-6 | CASSPHRGPYNEQFF
TRBV30 | CAWSPRIIGNTIYF
TRBV11-2 | CASSARPGQGFSGANVLTF
TRBV5-1 | CASSFLQGPSYNEQFF
TRBV29-1 | CSVGHVPYEQYF
TRBV27 | CASRSPGQGRETQYF
TRBV7-7 | CASSADRGTEAFF
TRBV28 | CASSLIRDGYTF
TRBV30 | CAWSDNSRGGTPPDTQYF
TRBV7-9 | CASSQPGTPYNEQFF
TRBV5-4 | CASSPRQGSYNSPLHF
TRBV10-3 | CAIRLAGGSNTGELFF
TRBV6-6 | CASSPGHGTQYF
TRBV7-2 | CASSSPLTSGASSTDTQYF
TRBV30 | CAWTKERETQYF
TRBV10-3 | CAISEREGVDGYTF
TRBV7-2 | CASSLDLALGGTEAFF
TRBV4-3 | CASSVSRGRDNEQFF
TRBV27 | CARELRQRQETQYF
TRBV5-4 | CASSTGSETQYF